The 7 T cell receptor beta chains below were found in one sample sequenced in a study of PD-1 blockade in classical Hodgkin lymphoma. Sample time point: cycle 4 day 1 (C4D1), after more than five weeks of nivolumab. Each patient's relapse followed autologous stem cell transplantation, and brentuximab vedotin exposure varied. Profiling relied on immunoSEQ multiplex PCR, and the TCRdb table lists in-frame clones only, not all of them. The sample yields under 45,000 clones, around 69% seen once. This specimen consisted of peripheral blood mononuclear cells (PBMCs), obtained before the fourth cycle of nivolumab. The receptors shown here come from a human donor with classical Hodgkin lymphoma.

The genes are TRBV5-1 and TRBJ1-3; the D is unclear. This CDR3 is 13 amino acids long. The germline V gene encodes CDR1 SGHRS and CDR2 YFSETQ. Trimming shortened V by 4 bases and J by 4 bases, and 9 bases separated the two germline ends. CDR3 sequence: CASSESVGNTIYF. CDR3 coding DNA: TGCGCCAGCAGCGAGAGCGTAGGAAACACCATATATTTT.

The chain recombines TRBV19 with TRBJ2-1, with 9 bases matching TRBD2. Germline CDR1 and CDR2: LNHDA and SQIVND (reference sequence). This CDR3 has 14 amino acids. V was clipped by 6 bases and J by 9 bases; unmatched bases: 9. The CDR3 loop is CASSEPLAGTEQFF. DNA for the CDR3: TGTGCCAGTAGCGAACCCCTAGCGGGGACTGAGCAGTTCTTC.

This chain uses TRBV15 with TRBJ1-1; maybe TRBD1 (5 bases). The V gene's germline CDR1 is LNHNV and CDR2 YYDKDF (reference sequence). V was cut by 3 bases and J by 4 bases, with 18 bases left in between. This CDR3 is 16 amino acids long. CDR3: CATSSRPWPGGTEAFF. CDR3 DNA: TGTGCCACCAGCAGCAGACCCTGGCCCGGGGGCACTGAAGCTTTCTTT.

The chain links TRBV6-5 to TRBJ2-7, with a tentative D call TRBD2 (7 bases). CDR1 is MNHEY and CDR2 is SVGAGI in the germline V gene. V dropped 5 bases and J dropped 7 bases, with 15 bases sitting between them. This CDR3 is built from 13 residues. This CDR3 reads CASSPSGEGEQYF. CDR3 in DNA: TGTGCCAGCAGTCCCTCAGGGGAGGGAGAGCAGTACTTC.

The V call is TRBV11-2, the J call TRBJ1-2; D unclear. CDR3 length equals 18 residues. Deletions cut 1 base from V and 3 bases from J, with 21 bases between. CDR1 and CDR2 from the germline V gene are SGHAT and FQNNGV. As DNA, the CDR3 is TGTGCCAGCAGCTTAGGGCCTATAATGGCCCGGAGCTACTATGGCTACACCTTC. Translated: CASSLGPIMARSYYGYTF.

The chain employs TRBV19 and TRBJ2-2, with no clear D. Germline V CDR1 and CDR2: LNHDA, SQIVND (reference sequence). The CDR3 length is 14 residues. The germline V and J ends were trimmed by 5 bases and 4 bases, with 11 bases remaining between them. DNA for the CDR3: TGTGCCAGTAGTCCAGAGCCTGGCACCGGGGAGCTGTTTTTT. This gives the protein CASSPEPGTGELFF.

The rearrangement uses TRBV6-4 and TRBJ1-2; 8 bases agree with TRBD1. The germline CDR1 and CDR2 sequences are MRHNA and SNTAGT. CDR3 length equals 13 residues. Trimming at V came to 4 bases and at J to 7 bases, leaving 5 bases not matched to a gene. CDR3 region: CASSAGGQGGYTF. In DNA form, the CDR3 reads TGTGCCAGCAGTGCAGGAGGACAGGGTGGCTACACCTTC.